The rows below give T cell receptor beta chains drawn from one sample of a study of blood T cell repertoires in COVID-19. Clones were read by immunoSEQ multiplex PCR, and TCRdb kept only the in-frame ones, dropping some. The sample holds over 35,000 clones, roughly nine tenths seen once. The sample comprised peripheral blood. These receptors came from a man over 45 with active COVID-19. The CDR3 runs from the conserved cysteine through the conserved F or W. The D gene is left open where the match is weak. The size entry is marked missing in some rows and otherwise reads once, few, many or a size class.

j_gene	d_gene	v_gene	abundance	CDR3nt	CDR3aa
TRBJ2-1	TRBD1	TRBV5-1	NA	TGCGCCAGCAGCGCAACCGGGACAGGGGAGCTCTTC	CASSATGTGELF
TRBJ2-7	TRBD2	TRBV19	once	TGTGCCAGTAGGGGACTAGCGGCGAGCTCCTACGAGCAGTACTTC	CASRGLAASSYEQYF
TRBJ1-5	NA	TRBV28	NA	TGTGCCAGCAGTTTAAGATCACCTTCCAGGGGACCACAGCATTTT	CASSLRSPSRGPQHF
TRBJ2-3	TRBD1	TRBV5-1	NA	TGCGCCAGCAGCTTGGTTGGGACAGGAGGCACAGATACGCAGTATTTT	CASSLVGTGGTDTQYF
TRBJ2-1	NA	TRBV3-1/TRBV3-2	NA	TGTGCCAGCAGCCAAGATCTTGACAATGAGCAGTTCTTC	CASSQDLDNEQFF
TRBJ2-1	NA	TRBV21-1	NA	TGTGCCAGCATACTACCCGCGGCCTACAATGAGCAGTTCTTC	CASILPAAYNEQFF
TRBJ2-1	NA	TRBV7-9	NA	TGTGCCAGCAGCTTAGAACAGGGTCCGGGCAATGAGCAGTTCTTC	CASSLEQGPGNEQFF
TRBJ2-3	NA	TRBV5-1	NA	TGCGCCAGCAGCCAGTCGACAGGCCCCACAGATACGCAGTATTTT	CASSQSTGPTDTQYF
TRBJ2-6	NA	TRBV28	NA	TGTGCCAGCATCAAGGGTGGGGGCCTTAGCGGGGCCAACGTCCTGACTTTC	CASIKGGGLSGANVLTF
TRBJ2-7	TRBD1	TRBV2	NA	TGTGCCAGCCGGACAGGTAGTTCCCACGAGCAGTACTTC	CASRTGSSHEQYF
TRBJ2-3	NA	TRBV18	NA	TGTGCCAGCTCACCACAGATCGGGGGCACAGATACGCAGTATTTT	CASSPQIGGTDTQYF
TRBJ1-5	NA	TRBV28	NA	TGTGCCAGCAGTCATACAGGGAGCAATCAGCCCCAGCATTTT	CASSHTGSNQPQHF
TRBJ2-1	TRBD1	TRBV30	NA	TGTGCCGCGTACAGGGGCAATGAGCAGTTCTTC	CAAYRGNEQFF
TRBJ2-3	NA	TRBV15	NA	TGTGCCACCAGCAGTCAGGGTCGTGGGGGCCAGGATACGCAGTATTTT	CATSSQGRGGQDTQYF
TRBJ2-1	TRBD2	TRBV6-5	NA	TGTGCCAGCAGTTACTCCGGGACTACCGACAATGAGCAGTTCTTC	CASSYSGTTDNEQFF
TRBJ2-1	NA	TRBV5-4	NA	TGTGCCAGCAGCTTGGTACCCTACTCCTACAATGAGCAGTTCTTC	CASSLVPYSYNEQFF
TRBJ1-3	NA	TRBV13	NA	TGTGCCAGCAGCCCGAAGCCCGGGACTGGAAACACCATATATTTT	CASSPKPGTGNTIYF
TRBJ1-5	NA	TRBV28	once	TGTGCCAGCAGTACTCCCGAGAATAGCAATCAGCCCCAGCATTTT	CASSTPENSNQPQHF
TRBJ2-3	TRBD2	TRBV9	NA	TGTGCCAGCGCGTGGGGGAGCGGGAACACAGATACGCAGTATTTT	CASAWGSGNTDTQYF
TRBJ1-2	NA	TRBV5-4	NA	TGTGCCAGCAGCTTGGGCGAGGGTCTCTATGGCTACACCTTC	CASSLGEGLYGYTF
TRBJ1-1	NA	TRBV14	NA	TGTGCCAGCAGCCAACTGACGGGGGTTCGCAACACTGAAGCTTTCTTT	CASSQLTGVRNTEAFF
TRBJ2-3	NA	TRBV29-1	NA	TGCAGCGTTGCGGGGATTTACACAGATACGCAGTATTTT	CSVAGIYTDTQYF
TRBJ1-5	TRBD1	TRBV27	NA	TGTGCCAGCAGGCGGACAGGGGGCAATCAGCCCCAGCATTTT	CASRRTGGNQPQHF
TRBJ1-2	NA	TRBV6-2/TRBV6-3	once	TGTGCCAGCAGTTACTCTTCGGCAGGGAACTATGGCTACACCTTC	CASSYSSAGNYGYTF
TRBJ2-5	NA	TRBV18	once	TGTGCCAGCTCACTGAGACAAGAGACCCAGTACTTC	CASSLRQETQYF
TRBJ1-2	NA	TRBV10-3	NA	TGTGCCATCAGTGAGTCGGGTCAGGGTGACTATGGCTACACCTTC	CAISESGQGDYGYTF
TRBJ1-5	TRBD1	TRBV2	NA	TGTGCCAGCAGTGGACAGGGGGGAAAACAGCCCCAGCATTTT	CASSGQGGKQPQHF
TRBJ2-5	TRBD2	TRBV24-1	NA	TGTGCCACTGCTAGCGGGAGTAGAGAGACCCAGTACTTC	CATASGSRETQYF
TRBJ1-2	NA	TRBV29-1	NA	TGCAGCGTTGGGCGGGCGACGGATGGCTACACCTTC	CSVGRATDGYTF
TRBJ2-7	TRBD2	TRBV5-1	few	TGCGCCAGCAGCTCGAGGACTAGCGGGAGCCACTACGAGCAGTACTTC	CASSSRTSGSHYEQYF
TRBJ2-4	TRBD1	TRBV19	once	TGTGCCGCTGGGACAGAGAGGGACATTCAGTACTTC	CAAGTERDIQYF
TRBJ2-3	NA	TRBV24-1	NA	TGTGCCACCAGTGATTCCCTTGCGCAGTATTTT	CATSDSLAQYF
TRBJ1-6	NA	TRBV3-1/TRBV3-2	NA	TGTGCCAGCAGCCAAGAAACAGGTCAGAATTCACCCCTCCACTTT	CASSQETGQNSPLHF
TRBJ2-3	NA	TRBV5-5	NA	TGTGCCAGCAGCGAGACACCAGCGGCAGATACGCAGTATTTT	CASSETPAADTQYF
TRBJ2-5	TRBD2	TRBV10-3	NA	TGTGCCACTGGACTAGCGGGAGTAGAGACCCAGTACTTC	CATGLAGVETQYF
TRBJ1-2	NA	TRBV9	NA	TGTGCCAGCAGCGTAGATGTAGGGGGCTATGGCTACACCTTC	CASSVDVGGYGYTF